This entry lists 19 T cell receptor beta chains sequenced from one sample in a study of CD8+ T cells in alopecia areata (dated by TCRdb to the late 2010s). The method behind the library was the immunoSEQ multiplex PCR assay. RNA was extracted from all samples and reverse transcribed into cDNA, which served as template for TCR sequencing. The clones in this table, taken by TCRdb from immuneACCESS, are in-frame only. Not every clone is retained; where verified, under half of the shortfall comes from an unresolved V gene, and the cause of the rest is unknown. In this sample, about 270,000 clones appear, none counted once only. 1.2% of the sample is in the top ten clones. Pooled mouse cutaneous lymph node cells were stained for CD4, CD8alpha, NKG2D, NKG2ACE and other markers, then sorted on a BD Influx. The material sequenced was CD4+ T cells sorted from a lymph node. Receptor source: a C3H/HeJ mouse with alopecia areata. The strain's MHC haplotype is H2-k.

This clone was counted between two and nine times. Gene names are mouse gene names. Sequencing ends 4 residues short of the CDR3 end; the germline J gene provides the rest. The V gene is TRBV13-3, the J gene TRBJ2-2; tentative D call: TRBD2 (7 bases). The germline V gene has CDR1 NNHDY and CDR2 SYVADS. The CDR3 contains 17 residues. V lost 1 base, J lost 0 bases, and 13 bases lay in between. The sequenced CDR3 bases are TGTGCCAGCAGTGATCCAAGGGGGGGAGCAAACACCGGG. It yields the protein CASSDPRGGANTG. From start to end, the CDR3 is CASSDPRGGANTGQLYF.

About this clone itself: Gene names follow the mouse nomenclature. The read ends 4 residues early relative to the CDR3; the germline J gene fills the gap. The chain combines TRBV17 with TRBJ1-1, with D maybe TRBD1 (6 bases). V lost 3 bases and J 3 bases, leaving 11 bases between the germline ends. The CDR3 extends over 14 amino acids. Looked up from germline, CDR1 is MNHDT and CDR2 is YYDKIL. The CDR3 region is CASSRGDIYTEVFF. CDR3 bases read: TGTGCTAGCAGTAGGGGGGACATATACACA.

This clone was detected a few times. All gene names here are mouse names. The read ends 4 residues early relative to the CDR3; the germline J gene fills the gap. The chain uses TRBV5 and TRBJ2-3, with 7 nucleotides matching TRBD1. The CDR3 extends over 16 amino acids. The V gene's germline CDR1 is LGHNA and CDR2 YNLKQL (reference sequence). Unmatched junction bases numbered 3, after V lost 0 bases and J lost 0 bases. The sequenced CDR3 bases are TGTGCCAGCAGCCAAGAGGGGACAGTAAGTGCAGAA. Encoded protein: CASSQEGTVSAE. The full CDR3 reads CASSQEGTVSAETLYF.

On this clone: Mouse germline and gene names are used. Read sequence stops 4 residues before the CDR3 end, and the germline J gene provides the missing end. The sample contains more than one DNA sequence encoding this CDR3. The chain recombines TRBV19 with TRBJ2-5; 9 bases are shared with TRBD1. The V and J ends lost 4 bases and 3 bases, in that order; junction bases with no gene match: 3. The germline V gene encodes CDR1 FNHDT and CDR2 SITEND (reference sequence). CDR3 size: 14 residues. The CDR3 sequence: CASSPDRGQDTQYF. CDR3 DNA (partial): TGTGCCAGCAGTCCCGACAGGGGGCAAGAC. The full variable domain, its missing parts supplied by reference TRBV19 and TRBJ2-5, is GGIITQTPKFLIGQEGQKLTLKCQQNFNHDTMYWYRQDSGKGLRLIYYSITENDLQKGDLSEGYDASREKKSSFSLTVTSAQKNEMAVFLCASSPDRGQDTQYFGPGTRLLVL.

This clone was counted a few times. Gene and germline names: mouse. The CDR3 extends 4 residues past the end of the read, so its final part is completed from the germline J gene. V is TRBV13-3 and J is TRBJ2-7; 11 nucleotides match TRBD2. The germline gives CDR1 NNHDY, CDR2 SYVADS. The CDR3 has 14 residues. Incomplete CDR3 DNA: TGTGCCAGCAGTGGGGGACTGGGGGTATAT. Amino acids: CASSGGLGVY. The whole CDR3 protein is CASSGGLGVYEQYF.

This clone has more than one count but fewer than ten. These gene names are mouse names. The read comes to an end 4 residues before the CDR3 does, leaving the germline J gene to fill in the end. J is TRBJ2-3 and V is TRBV19, with TRBD2 matching 8 bases. The CDR3 covers 15 residues. The ends lost 3 bases at V and 1 base at J; junction bases unmatched: 4. Germline V lookup: CDR1 FNHDT, CDR2 SITEND (reference sequence). The covered CDR3 bases are TGTGCCAGCAGTAATGGGGGGGTGGGTGCAGAA. It specifies CASSNGGVGAE. The CDR3 in full is CASSNGGVGAETLYF.

There are a few counts of this clone. The gene names here belong to mouse. The CDR3 is cut off 4 residues early in the read; its end comes from the germline J gene. The J gene is TRBJ2-3, the V gene TRBV19, with a weak D call TRBD1 (7 bases). Trimming stripped 6 bases from V and 0 bases from J, with 11 bases between. In germline, CDR1 is FNHDT, CDR2 SITEND (reference sequence). The CDR3 has 14 amino acids. The CDR3 region is CASNQGGSAETLYF. The sequenced part of the CDR3 DNA is TGTGCCAGCAACCAGGGGGGAAGTGCAGAA. Full variable domain (remainder filled in from reference TRBV19 and TRBJ2-3): GGIITQTPKFLIGQEGQKLTLKCQQNFNHDTMYWYRQDSGKGLRLIYYSITENDLQKGDLSEGYDASREKKSSFSLTVTSAQKNEMAVFLCASNQGGSAETLYFGSGTRLTVL.

This clone was seen a few times. Gene labels here are mouse ones. The read comes to an end 4 residues before the CDR3 does, leaving the germline J gene to fill in the end. This chain joins TRBV5 and TRBJ2-2; D is perhaps TRBD1 (6 bases). V was shortened by 0 bases and J by 0 bases, with 11 bases between the two germline ends. The CDR3 contains 17 residues. Per the germline V gene, CDR1 is LGHNA and CDR2 is YNLKQL (reference sequence). The sequenced part of the CDR3 DNA is TGTGCCAGCAGCCAAGACCGGGACACCGCAAACACCGGG. Translating it yields CASSQDRDTANTG. The whole CDR3 protein is CASSQDRDTANTGQLYF.

Regarding this clone: The listed genes are named as in mouse. The CDR3 end lies 3 residues beyond the end of the read and is filled in from the germline J gene. The V gene is TRBV13-1, the J gene TRBJ1-6; 9 bases fit TRBD1. TRBJ1-6 is filed as an ORF, its function uncertain. After removal of 0 bases from V and 9 bases from J, the junction contained 1 base not matched to a gene. The CDR3 is 14 residues long. Germline lookup yields CDR1 NSHNY and CDR2 SYGAGN. The chain's CDR3 is CASSDDRGLSPLYF. CDR3 DNA (partial): TGTGCCAGCAGTGATGACAGGGGGCTTTCGCCC.

This clone came up a few times. Genes and germline are mouse. The read ends 4 residues before the CDR3 terminus; that terminus is restored from the germline J gene. The same CDR3 is also encoded by other DNA sequences in this sample. The V gene is TRBV5, the J gene TRBJ2-1; 11 nucleotides agree with TRBD2. The CDR3 runs 15 residues. Germline-derived CDR1 and CDR2 are LGHNA and YNLKQL (reference sequence). Partial CDR3 DNA: TGTGCCAGCAGCCCCGGGACTGGGGGACTGGCT. This codes for CASSPGTGGLA. The CDR3 in its entirety is CASSPGTGGLAEQFF.

This clone was observed a few times. Here the gene names and germline are mouse. The read ends 4 residues before the CDR3 terminus; that terminus is restored from the germline J gene. The V gene is TRBV13-3, the J gene TRBJ2-1; 10 bases map to TRBD2. The CDR3 is 14 residues long. CDR1 NNHDY and CDR2 SYVADS come from the germline V gene. The CDR3 here is CASSDGWGGAEQFF. The part of the CDR3 DNA that was read is TGTGCCAGCAGTGATGGCTGGGGGGGCGCT.

This clone was counted many times. Gene names are the mouse ones. Coverage ceases 4 residues before the CDR3 finishes, and the germline J gene fills in the end. The chain links TRBV1 to TRBJ2-2; 11 nucleotides line up with TRBD2. CDR1 NSQYPW and CDR2 LRSPGD come from the germline V gene (reference sequence). The CDR3 spans 17 residues. With V trimmed by 1 base and J by 0 bases, 1 base remained unmatched. The CDR3: CTCSAGTGGTNTGQLYF. The DNA read from the CDR3 is TGCACCTGCAGTGCAGGGACTGGGGGGACAAACACCGGG. Full variable domain (remainder filled in from reference TRBV1 and TRBJ2-2): VTLLEQNPRWRLVPRGQAVNLRCILKNSQYPWMSWYQQDLQKQLQWLFTLRSPGDKEVKSLPGADYLATRVTDTELRLQVANMSQGRTLYCTCSAGTGGTNTGQLYFGEGSKLTVL.

The table lists this clone with a few counts. Mouse gene names and germline throughout. The CDR3 extends 4 residues past the end of the read, so its final part is completed from the germline J gene. The J gene is TRBJ2-1, the V gene TRBV13-1; no firm D call. Looked up from germline, CDR1 is NSHNY and CDR2 is SYGAGN. Trimming removed 4 bases at V and 0 bases at J, with 8 bases between. The CDR3 is 14 amino acids. The CDR3 loop reads CASSPQINYAEQFF. The part of the CDR3 DNA that was read is TGTGCCAGCAGTCCACAAATTAACTATGCT.

Turning to this clone: Mouse germline and gene names are used. The CDR3 extends 4 residues past the end of the read, so its final part is completed from the germline J gene. The same CDR3 is also encoded by other DNA sequences in this sample. V usage is TRBV5 and J usage is TRBJ1-1; TRBD1 aligns across 7 bases. This CDR3 is built from 14 residues. Per germline, CDR1 LGHNA and CDR2 YNLKQL (reference sequence). Trimming cost V 1 base and J 1 base; bases outside gene matches: 0. Partial CDR3 DNA: TGTGCCAGCAGCCAAGGACAGGGGAACACA. It yields the protein CASSQGQGNT. The whole CDR3 sequence is CASSQGQGNTEVFF.

In the case of this clone: Germline and genes here are mouse. This CDR3 is CASGGPGGSAETLYF. CDR3 DNA (partial): TGTGCCAGCGGTGGGCCGGGGGGTAGTGCAGAA. The genes are TRBV13-2 and TRBJ2-3; possibly TRBD2 for D (6 bases). The missing CDR3 end, 4 residues past where the read stops, is filled in from the germline J gene. The CDR3 totals 15 residues. V gave up 3 bases and J gave up 0 bases, with 11 bases separating them. Germline CDR1 NNHNN, CDR2 SYGAGS (reference sequence).

This clone was detected only a few times. The genes are named according to mouse. Coverage ceases 4 residues before the CDR3 finishes, and the germline J gene fills in the end. This sample also contains other DNA sequences that code for the same CDR3. V and J are TRBV13-3 and TRBJ2-3; a weak D match, TRBD1 (6 bases). CDR1 and CDR2 (germline): NNHDY, SYVADS. This CDR3 has 14 residues. Trimming pared 2 bases from V and 0 bases from J, leaving 7 bases between. Incomplete CDR3 DNA: TGTGCCAGCAGTGAGACAGGTAGTGCAGAA. It encodes CASSETGSAE. The complete CDR3 sequence is CASSETGSAETLYF.

Concerning this clone: The germline and genes are mouse ones. The CDR3 end lies 4 residues beyond the end of the read and is filled in from the germline J gene. The chain has TRBV17 and TRBJ2-1; D is undetermined. The germline gives CDR1 MNHDT, CDR2 YYDKIL. The V end was cut by 3 bases, the J end by 3 bases, with 9 bases between. The CDR3 has 14 residues. CDR3 protein: CASSSLTLYAEQFF. Partial CDR3 DNA: TGTGCTAGCAGTAGCCTGACTCTCTATGCT.

Notes on this clone: The listed genes are named as in mouse. The read ends 4 residues shy of where the CDR3 ends; the end is completed using the germline J gene. The sample holds other DNA sequences that translate to the same CDR3. The J gene is TRBJ2-2, the V gene TRBV19; no clear D gene. Germline values: CDR1 FNHDT, CDR2 SITEND (reference sequence). Trimming shortened V by 2 bases and J by 0 bases, and 8 bases separated the two germline ends. The CDR3 is 15 residues long. The DNA read from the CDR3 is TGTGCCAGCAGTATCGCTGGCGCAAACACCGGG. Translating gives CASSIAGANTG. The full CDR3 protein is CASSIAGANTGQLYF.

Only a few counts were recorded for this clone. The listed genes are named as in mouse. Read sequence stops 4 residues before the CDR3 end, and the germline J gene provides the missing end. Other DNA variants within this sample encode the same CDR3. The genes are TRBV17 and TRBJ2-4; D might be TRBD1 (6 bases). This CDR3 has 13 residues. CDR1 and CDR2 from the germline V gene are MNHDT and YYDKIL. CDR3 sequence: CASSRGTENTLYF. CDR3 DNA, as far as it was read: TGTGCTAGCAGTAGAGGGACAGAAAAC.